Listed below are T cell receptor beta chains from one sample, sequenced in a study of memory CD4+ T cells and cytomegalovirus serostatus. Measured with immunoSEQ multiplex PCR; TCRdb has only the in-frame clones, and not every one. The data hold about 96,000 clones, with 75% to 85% observed a single time. The specimen was memory CD4+ T cells from blood. The source of these receptors is an adult in good health and CMV-seropositive. Each CDR3 is given without its conserved first and last residue.

V | CDR3
TRBV5-6 | ASRIAGTVTEAF
TRBV7-9 | ASSLGLAGGLSGEQF
TRBV7-9 | ASSLEVWGTEAF
TRBV19 | ASSTRSSGRPDTQY
TRBV5-5 | ASSLLTGAREAF
TRBV5-1 | ASCTGGLTDTQY
TRBV29-1 | SAYGTPYEQY
TRBV2 | ASSEGSGFYEQY
TRBV27 | ASAGVGGGPQY
TRBV30 | AWGRGSGETQY
TRBV29-1 | SVHGTGSNYGYT
TRBV28 | ASSLSGGGNQPQH
TRBV2 | ASRKTGTGISEQY
TRBV7-3 | ASSGPSGANVLT
TRBV28 | ASAGTGGVKTQY
TRBV29-1 | SAAGPTNTEAF
TRBV28 | ASSTLGQREKLF
TRBV5-1 | ASSQGQGAAV
TRBV7-2 | ASSGQPNTEAF
TRBV28 | ASSSRSGRQETQY
TRBV7-8 | ASSTVGGSLQETQY
TRBV28 | ASSLRYEQY
TRBV4-3 | ASSQPSGSATNEKLF
TRBV2 | ASNTQMNTEAF
TRBV5-4 | ASRGRGLAGYNEQF
TRBV7-2 | ASSFASSGVETQY
TRBV2 | ASSEGVSGSADTQY
TRBV12-2 | ASRPRTGADYGYT
TRBV30 | AWSRQGTQPQH
TRBV28 | ASSLTAQPYGYT
TRBV15 | ATSGRNTGELF
TRBV18 | ASSPWDSSTDTQY
TRBV13 | ASSLGLNRGRKNIQY
TRBV19 | ASRGPEFDGYT
TRBV6-6 | ASSRDGSSGNTIY
TRBV6-6 | ASRVMSGGSPLH
TRBV7-9 | ASSLIEGRTEAF
TRBV7-8 | ASSPRTGTYQPQH
TRBV27 | ASSFRGVDEQY
TRBV9 | ASSVAPWTVNTEAF
TRBV5-1 | ASSTGTSGAPDTQY
TRBV6-5 | ASRDGYGYT
TRBV27 | ASTLGGGLSDTQY
TRBV11-3 | ASSSGVSSYNEQF
TRBV12-5 | ASGLEGGTEAF
TRBV19 | ASSIGGDSDGYT
TRBV5-5 | ASSLGGSQLSYEQY
TRBV7-9 | ASSPQRVMNTEAF
TRBV6-6 | ASSYYRGQPQH
TRBV30 | AWRLWEYNSPLH
TRBV25-1 | ASSESETGGRNIQY
TRBV7-9 | ASSLAGDSTDTQY
TRBV5-4 | ASSAGTDSYEQY
TRBV6-1 | ASSEALFIQGNQPQH
TRBV2 | ASKEEYSGNTIY